The clone carrying this T cell receptor beta chain was detected only a few times. The sample originates from a study of blood T cell repertoires in COVID-19. Background on the study: Material from acute and convalescent COVID-19 was sourced from the United States, Italy and Spain. The cDNA or gDNA used as material had been derived from T cells, B-cell-depleted T cells, or PBMCs.

In the original analysis: Cell counts per sample came from amplifying reference gene primers. Measured with immunoSEQ multiplex PCR; TCRdb has only the in-frame clones, and not every one. The DNA was the basis for D and trimming; V, J and clone size are from that table. The sample lists about 150,000 clones, 78% occurring once. Sequenced sample: peripheral blood. This sequence was found in a man at least 80 years old with acute or convalescent COVID-19.

The CDR3 region is CASSLVGNTEAFF. The DNA of the CDR3 is TGTGCCAGCAGCTTAGTCGGGAACACTGAAGCTTTCTTT. This rearrangement joins TRBV11-2 to TRBJ1-1; D call uncertain. Germline V gene data show CDR1 as SGHAT and CDR2 as FQNNGV. The ends were cut back, 1 base at V and 1 base at J, with 4 bases in the middle. CDR3 length equals 13 residues.